This T cell receptor beta chain was observed in a study of cytomegalovirus exposure and HLA in healthy donors. Study-level results: Most observed TCR sequences were rare, whereas some public TCRs were detected in many donors.

With 60 Vbeta and 13 Jbeta primers, the PCR was carried out. TCRdb keeps only in-frame clones here, not all; method: immunoSEQ multiplex PCR. The sample carries some 65,000 clones, roughly 70% recorded once. The germline V gene encodes CDR1 SGHTA and CDR2 FQGNSA. Trimming stripped 2 bases from V and 3 bases from J, with 10 bases between. The CDR3 contains 14 residues. Note on this clone: The antigen is undetermined.

This receptor was taken from a woman in her 30s in good health and CMV-seronegative. The chain is built from TRBV7-2 and TRBJ1-2; TRBD1 might be the D (5 bases). The sequenced sample was PBMCs. The CDR3 protein is CASSLQFRDYGYTF. CDR3 coding DNA: TGTGCCAGCAGCTTACAATTCAGGGACTATGGCTACACCTTC.